The clone carrying this T cell receptor (beta chain) has a single count. The sample comes from a study of blood T cell repertoires in COVID-19. About the research overall: Sites across the United States, Italy and Spain contributed samples from acute and convalescent COVID-19. The analysed material was cDNA or gDNA that came from T cells, B-cell-depleted T cells, or PBMCs.

Trimming took 2 bases from V and 5 from J, leaving 13 bases between them. The CDR3 is made up of 15 amino acids. Germline lookup yields CDR1 SGHVS and CDR2 FQNEAQ. Per the original methods: Estimated nucleated cell counts came from reference gene primer amplification. Here immunoSEQ multiplex PCR was the method, and the copy in TCRdb shows in-frame clones only, minus some. For V, J and clone size, that table is used; D and trimming come from the DNA. Of about 380,000 clones in the sample, 81% were seen once. The clonotype was recovered from a human donor with acute or convalescent COVID-19. The donor label of this sample is uncertain. Sequencing was done on a sample of peripheral blood. This chain uses TRBV7-8 with TRBJ2-1, with D possibly TRBD2 on 6 matching bases. The CDR3 DNA is TGTGCCAGCAGCTTAACCCCCAGGACTAACAATGAGCAGTTCTTC. Protein product: CASSLTPRTNNEQFF.